What follows are 25 T cell receptor beta chains derived from one specimen sequenced in a study of blood T cell repertoires in COVID-19. Generated by immunoSEQ multiplex PCR, the TCRdb table keeps only in-frame clones and is missing some. The sample records some 670,000 clones, 90% being singletons. Sequences were obtained from peripheral blood. The receptor source for this set is a woman under 30 with acute or convalescent COVID-19.

The CDR3 is CASSDRGSSPLHF. The DNA of the CDR3 is TGCGCCAGCAGCGACAGGGGGAGTTCACCCCTCCACTTT. The chain links TRBV5-1 to TRBJ1-6; 9 positions match TRBD1. After removal of 4 bases from V and 9 bases from J, the junction contained 2 bases not matched to a gene. CDR3 length: 13 amino acids. Germline assignment: CDR1 SGHRS and CDR2 YFSETQ.

This chain links TRBV18 with TRBJ1-6; D is uncertain. Trimming removed 2 bases at V and 6 bases at J, with 11 bases between. In germline, CDR1 is KGHSH, CDR2 LQKENI. This CDR3 comprises 15 residues. Written as DNA, the CDR3 is TGTGCCAGCTCACCATTACCGGGTCTTAATTCACCCCTCCACTTT. It encodes CASSPLPGLNSPLHF.

The V gene is TRBV30, the J gene TRBJ2-2; the D gene is possibly TRBD1 (6 bases). V gave up 0 bases and J gave up 6 bases, with 11 bases separating them. Germline values: CDR1 GTSNPN, CDR2 SVGIG (reference sequence). This CDR3 has 14 amino acids. The CDR3 coding sequence is TGTGCCTGGAGTGTGGGGGCCTCGTCCGGGGAGCTGTTTTTT. Its translation: CAWSVGASSGELFF.

The chain combines TRBV2 with TRBJ1-2; D possibly corresponds to TRBD1 (5 bases). This CDR3 comprises 14 residues. Germline CDR1 reads SNHLY; CDR2 reads FYNNEI. Trimming removed 8 bases from V and 4 bases from J, with 17 bases in between. CDR3 loop: CASGAQAAVYGYTF. The CDR3 bases are TGTGCCAGCGGGGCCCAGGCGGCGGTCTATGGCTACACCTTC.

This clone was seen more than once but under ten times. The chain employs TRBV6-1 and TRBJ1-5; possible D gene TRBD1, 5 bases. Trimming took off 2 bases at V and 9 bases at J, with 20 bases between the two ends. Germline loops: CDR1 MNHNS, CDR2 SASEGT. The CDR3 length is 16 residues. The CDR3 region has the DNA TGTGCCAGCAGTGAACAGGGTGGTGGGGGGTCTCGGCCCCAGCATTTT. Amino acid sequence: CASSEQGGGGSRPQHF.

The chain combines TRBV24-1 with TRBJ1-1; no definite D call. The V and J ends lost 2 bases and 1 base respectively, with 13 bases between them. Germline assignment: CDR1 KGHDR and CDR2 SFDVKD. CDR3 size: 16 residues. In nucleotides, the CDR3 is TGTGCCACCAGTGATTCCAGCCGCGGCCCGAACACTGAAGCTTTCTTT. Translated: CATSDSSRGPNTEAFF.

The V gene is TRBV5-8, the J gene TRBJ2-7; 7 nucleotides line up with TRBD2. This CDR3 spans 14 amino acids. Germline V gene sequence: CDR1 SGHTS, CDR2 YDEGEE. Trimming cost V 4 bases and J 2 bases; bases outside gene matches: 6. CDR3 sequence (DNA): TGTGCCAGCAGCCTCCGGGACTATACCTACGAGCAGTACTTC. This codes for CASSLRDYTYEQYF. Together with reference TRBV5-8 and TRBJ2-7, the CDR3 gives the full variable domain: EAGVTQSPTHLIKTRGQQATLRCSPISGHTSVYWYQQALGLGLQFLLWYDEGEERNRGNFPPRFSGRQFPNYSSELNVNALELEDSALYLCASSLRDYTYEQYFGPGTRLTVT.

The J gene is TRBJ1-1, the V gene TRBV9; 7 positions match TRBD1. CDR1 is SGDLS and CDR2 is YYNGEE in the germline V gene. Germline trimming cut 4 bases from V and 7 bases from J; bases unmatched to any gene: 4. CDR3 length: 12 residues. CDR3 sequence reads: CASSSDRNEAFF. For the CDR3, the DNA is TGTGCCAGCAGCTCGGACAGGAATGAAGCTTTCTTT.

The rearrangement uses TRBV3-1 (or the pseudogene TRBV3-2) and TRBJ1-1, with a possible D match to TRBD1 (6 bases). CDR1 LGHDT and CDR2 YNNKEL come from the germline V gene (reference sequence). This CDR3 has 14 residues. With 4 bases removed from V and 11 bases from J, the gap between germline ends came to 20 bases. The CDR3 region has the DNA TGTGCCAGCAGCCTGAAGTCGACAGGTGGCGGGGCTTTCTTT. This sequence encodes CASSLKSTGGGAFF.

As regards this clone: Other DNA sequences from this sample encode an identical CDR3 as well. V is TRBV7-9 and J is TRBJ1-5; unclear D gene. The CDR3 is 14 residues long. CDR1 and CDR2 from the germline V gene are SEHNR and FQNEAQ (reference sequence). V was cut by 1 base and J by 0 bases, with 4 bases left in between. In nucleotides, the CDR3 is TGTGCCAGCAGCTTAGGGGCTAGCAATCAGCCCCAGCATTTT. It encodes CASSLGASNQPQHF.

In this sample, this clone turned up once. V usage is TRBV6-2 or TRBV6-3 and J usage is TRBJ1-1; D call uncertain. Trimming pared 5 bases from V and 3 bases from J, leaving 10 bases between. The length of the CDR3 is 13 residues. Per germline, CDR1 MNHEY and CDR2 SVGEGT. The CDR3 DNA sequence: TGTGCCAGCAGTCCCCTCCTCTACACTGAAGCTTTCTTT. Encoded protein: CASSPLLYTEAFF.

This chain joins TRBV5-1 and TRBJ1-2, with D perhaps TRBD1 (6 bases). V shed 0 bases and J shed 8 bases, with 14 bases lying between them. The CDR3 loop spans 14 amino acids. CDR1 is SGHRS and CDR2 is YFSETQ in the germline V gene. CDR3 bases: TGCGCCAGCAGCTTGGCGGGGGGGGCGCAGGGCTACACCTTC. Encoded protein: CASSLAGGAQGYTF.

The rearrangement joins TRBV24-1 to TRBJ2-3; 7 bases match TRBD2. Germline-derived CDR1 and CDR2 are KGHDR and SFDVKD. V dropped 7 bases and J dropped 1; count of bases not matched to a gene: 4. The CDR3 loop spans 14 amino acids. Here the CDR3 reads CATSSGTGTDTQYF. In DNA, the CDR3 is TGTGCCACCAGCAGCGGGACTGGCACAGATACGCAGTATTTT.

This chain joins TRBV7-8 and TRBJ1-1; weak D call: TRBD1 (5 bases). The CDR3 consists of 16 residues. Germline loops: CDR1 SGHVS, CDR2 FQNEAQ. Trimming took 4 bases from V and 3 from J, leaving 18 bases between them. The CDR3 loop is CASSSKPGGTDTEAFF. CDR3 in DNA: TGTGCCAGCAGCTCAAAACCTGGGGGGACGGACACTGAAGCTTTCTTT. Drawing the rest from reference TRBV7-8 and TRBJ1-1, the complete variable domain is GAGVSQSPRYKVAKRGQDVALRCDPISGHVSLFWYQQALGQGPEFLTYFQNEAQLDKSGLPSDRFFAERPEGSVSTLKIQRTQQEDSAVYLCASSSKPGGTDTEAFFGQGTRLTVV.

The table lists this clone with a few counts. The chain carries TRBV6-2 or TRBV6-3 and TRBJ1-5; TRBD1 matches at 8 bases. Per the germline V gene, CDR1 is MNHEY and CDR2 is SVGEGT. The trim removed 2 bases at V and 9 bases at J, leaving 3 bases unmatched. The CDR3 runs 13 residues. CDR3 loop: CASSYQGALPQHF. In DNA form, the CDR3 reads TGTGCCAGCAGTTACCAGGGGGCTTTGCCCCAGCATTTT.

The chain has TRBV9 and TRBJ1-4; 8 bases fit TRBD1. Trimming cost V 3 bases and J 3 bases; bases outside gene matches: 4. This CDR3 is 15 amino acids long. CDR1 and CDR2 (germline): SGDLS, YYNGEE. The CDR3 spells CASSATGAPNEKLFF. CDR3 bases: TGTGCCAGCAGCGCGACAGGGGCTCCTAATGAAAAACTGTTTTTT.

The chain has TRBV19 and TRBJ1-5, with D tentatively TRBD1 (6 bases). V shed 5 bases and J shed 3 bases, with 14 bases lying between them. CDR1 LNHDA and CDR2 SQIVND come from the germline V gene (reference sequence). This CDR3 has 15 residues. The CDR3 loop reads CASSYDDRYNQPQHF. CDR3 sequence (DNA): TGTGCCAGTAGTTATGATGACAGGTACAATCAGCCCCAGCATTTT.

CDR3 in amino acids: CASSFSGTGDSYEQYF. The CDR3, as DNA: TGTGCCAGCAGTTTCTCCGGGACAGGGGACTCCTACGAGCAGTACTTC. The V gene is TRBV27, the J gene TRBJ2-7, with 10 nucleotides matching TRBD1. The germline gives CDR1 MNHEY, CDR2 SMNVEV (reference sequence). The CDR3 is 16 amino acids. V was clipped by 3 bases and J by 0 bases; unmatched bases: 5.

The V call is TRBV7-9, the J call TRBJ1-2; possibly TRBD1 for D (6 bases). Trimming stripped 5 bases from V and 6 bases from J, with 19 bases between. The CDR3 is made up of 15 amino acids. The germline CDR1 and CDR2 sequences are SEHNR and FQNEAQ (reference sequence). CDR3 sequence reads: CASSLTGPFIDGYTF. CDR3 DNA sequence: TGTGCCAGCAGCCTTACAGGGCCATTTATTGATGGCTACACCTTC.

On this clone: Other DNA sequences within the sample encode an identical CDR3. V usage is TRBV27 and J usage is TRBJ1-2, with 8 nucleotides matching TRBD1. V lost 2 bases and J lost 4; bases outside the gene matches: 3. Germline CDR1 MNHEY, CDR2 SMNVEV (reference sequence). The CDR3 consists of 14 residues. CDR3 sequence (DNA): TGTGCCAGCAGTTTAGGACAGGGAGCCTATGGCTACACCTTC. This gives the protein CASSLGQGAYGYTF.

The chain uses TRBV4-3 and TRBJ2-3; tentatively, D is TRBD1 (5 bases). Germline V gene sequence: CDR1 LGHNA, CDR2 YSLEER. V was shortened by 3 bases and J by 2 bases, with 15 bases between the two germline ends. The CDR3 length is 16 residues. The CDR3 loop reads CASSHHTTVSTDTQYF. The CDR3 bases are TGCGCCAGCAGCCACCATACGACAGTTTCCACAGATACGCAGTATTTT.

This clone has only one observation. CDR3 residues: CSVFDWDTGELFF. The CDR3 bases are TGCAGCGTTTTCGACTGGGACACCGGGGAGCTGTTTTTT. The V call is TRBV29-1, the J call TRBJ2-2, with D unresolved. The germline gives CDR1 SQVTM, CDR2 ANQGSEA. This CDR3 has 13 residues. V was shortened by 5 bases and J by 3 bases, with 10 bases between the two germline ends.

V and J are TRBV6-6 and TRBJ1-5, with D perhaps TRBD1 (5 bases). The V end was cut by 7 bases, the J end by 3 bases, with 16 bases between. The CDR3 extends over 15 amino acids. Looked up from germline, CDR1 is MNHNY and CDR2 is SVGAGI (reference sequence). CDR3 protein: CASKTGSEFNQPQHF. The CDR3 nucleotides are TGTGCCAGCAAAACAGGATCCGAATTCAATCAGCCCCAGCATTTT.

This clone was recorded once. The V call is TRBV9, the J call TRBJ1-1; 10 nucleotides match TRBD1. The V gene's germline CDR1 is SGDLS and CDR2 YYNGEE. This CDR3 is 15 amino acids long. Trimming cost V 3 bases and J 5 bases; bases outside gene matches: 7. CDR3 in amino acids: CASSETGGARTEAFF. In nucleotides, the CDR3 is TGTGCCAGCAGCGAGACAGGGGGCGCGAGGACTGAAGCTTTCTTT. Complete variable domain (other parts from reference TRBV9 and TRBJ1-1): DSGVTQTPKHLITATGQRVTLRCSPRSGDLSVYWYQQSLDQGLQFLIQYYNGEERAKGNILERFSAQQFPDLHSELNLSSLELGDSALYFCASSETGGARTEAFFGQGTRLTVV.

The genes are TRBV7-2 and TRBJ1-2; 7 bases align to TRBD1. V was clipped by 5 bases and J by 8 bases; unmatched bases: 11. CDR1 is SGHTA, CDR2 FQGNSA, per germline. This CDR3 spans 14 amino acids. The CDR3, as DNA: TGTGCCAGCAGCCCCTACAGGGGAGGTGGCGGCTACACCTTC. Its protein is CASSPYRGGGGYTF.